Sequencing of this T cell receptor beta chain was carried out in a study of regulatory T cells in long-lasting Graves disease. Study-wide findings and caveats: Accuracy might have suffered from few samples.

HTBI primers from iRepertoire and Arm-PCR of CDR3 regions yielded the TCR beta libraries. One entry per CDR3 protein results from TCRdb running MiXCR on the multiplex PCR reads. The data contain hundreds of thousands of distinct CDR3 sequences, approximately 16% of them singletons. This CDR3 has 15 amino acids. The germline CDR1 and CDR2 sequences are MNHNS and SASEGT. V lost 7 bases to trimming and J lost 0 bases, with 15 bases between them. Sample time point: newly diagnosed GD, antithyroid drugs for less than 3 months. RNA extracted from PBMCs served as the sequencing template. EDTA tubes held approximately 10 milliliters of peripheral blood from each patient. This clonotype was seen at least ten times. The antigen is unknown. This sample was also put to use in a study of T cells in Graves' hyperthyroidism and ophthalmopathy. As that report states: A first-round RT-PCR of the TCR CDR3 used the HTBI primer set.

The TCR was taken from a man younger than 35 with Graves disease. The sample consisted of peripheral blood mononuclear cells (PBMCs), taken at new diagnosis, from a patient treated with antithyroid drugs. V and J are TRBV6-1 and TRBJ1-2, with D perhaps matching TRBD1 (6 bases). CDR3 amino acids: CASKQQGLANYGYTF. DNA of the CDR3: TGTGCCAGCAAGCAACAGGGCCTAGCTAACTATGGCTACACCTTC.